The subject of this entry is one TCR beta chain. V was cut by 7 bases and J by 4 bases, with 19 bases left in between. The CDR3 extends over 15 amino acids. CDR1 and CDR2 (germline): SNHLY, FYNNEI. Data came from immunoSEQ multiplex PCR; TCRdb stores just in-frame clones and leaves some out. This sample has over 350,000 clones; more than 85% occur once, and the top ten carry 0.8% to 0.9%. This sample was included in a study of blood T cell repertoires in COVID-19. Sequencing was done on a sample of PBMCs or T cells enriched from blood (not recorded which). This sequence originates from a woman between 35 and 50 years old who had been exposed to COVID-19. This chain links TRBV2 with TRBJ1-1, with D unresolved. DNA for the CDR3: TGTGCCAGCAACCCCCTAGAGGGAGATAGCACTGAAGCTTTCTTT. This sequence encodes CASNPLEGDSTEAFF.